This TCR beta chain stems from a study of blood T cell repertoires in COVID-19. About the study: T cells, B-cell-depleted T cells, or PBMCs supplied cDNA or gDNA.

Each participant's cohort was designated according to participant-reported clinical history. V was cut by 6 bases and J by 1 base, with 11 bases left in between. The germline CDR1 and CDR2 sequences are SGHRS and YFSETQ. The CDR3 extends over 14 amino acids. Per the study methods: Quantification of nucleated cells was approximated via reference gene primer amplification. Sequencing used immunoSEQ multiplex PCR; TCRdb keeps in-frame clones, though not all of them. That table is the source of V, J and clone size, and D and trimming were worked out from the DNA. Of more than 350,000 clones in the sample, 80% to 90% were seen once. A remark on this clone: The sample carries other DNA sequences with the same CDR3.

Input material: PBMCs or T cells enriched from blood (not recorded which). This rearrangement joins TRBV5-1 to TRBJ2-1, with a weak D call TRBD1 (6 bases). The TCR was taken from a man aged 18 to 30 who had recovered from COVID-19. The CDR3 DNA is TGCGCCAGCACCCTAGGGGGTTCCTACAATGAGCAGTTCTTC. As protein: CASTLGGSYNEQFF.